This passage covers 18 T cell receptor beta chains from one sample sequenced in a study of blood T cell repertoires in COVID-19. Data came from immunoSEQ multiplex PCR; TCRdb stores just in-frame clones and leaves some out. Among approximately 66,000 clones listed, just under 90% were seen once. The sequenced sample consisted of peripheral blood. These receptors were taken from a man aged 60-69 years with acute or convalescent COVID-19.

The V gene is TRBV6-5, the J gene TRBJ2-7, with 12 bases lining up with TRBD1. Looked up from germline, CDR1 is MNHEY and CDR2 is SVGAGI. This CDR3 contains 14 residues. The V segment lost 7 bases and the J segment 2 bases; nucleotides outside the gene matches: 3. CDR3 protein: CASMGTGGTYEQYF. The CDR3 region has the DNA TGTGCCAGCATGGGGACAGGGGGCACCTACGAGCAGTACTTC.

This chain connects TRBV5-1 to TRBJ2-2; perhaps TRBD1 as D (7 bases). Per germline, CDR1 SGHRS and CDR2 YFSETQ. The CDR3 has 14 residues. V lost 4 bases, J lost 4 bases, and 11 bases lay in between. Written as DNA, the CDR3 is TGCGCCAGCAGCGCGGGACAGTCCACCGGGGAGCTGTTTTTT. Its protein is CASSAGQSTGELFF.

The V gene is TRBV13, the J gene TRBJ2-7; the D gene is possibly TRBD1 (6 bases). Germline loops: CDR1 PRHDT, CDR2 FYEKMQ (reference sequence). The CDR3 contains 16 residues. The V end lost 4 bases, the J end lost 2 bases, and 18 bases lay between the germline ends. CDR3: CASSSGTHTLAYEQYF. The CDR3 DNA sequence: TGTGCCAGCAGCTCCGGGACACATACTCTAGCCTACGAGCAGTACTTC.

This chain connects TRBV6-1 to TRBJ1-5, with no clear D. Germline V CDR1 and CDR2: MNHNS, SASEGT. This CDR3 contains 14 residues. The V gene lost 2 bases and the J gene lost 5 bases, with 10 bases spanning the gap. CDR3 coding DNA: TGTGCCAGCAGTGAAAACTCCCCCCATCAGCCCCAGCATTTT. Translation: CASSENSPHQPQHF.

The chain has TRBV5-4 and TRBJ1-2, with 10 bases lining up with TRBD1. CDR1 is SGHNT and CDR2 is YYREEE in the germline V gene (reference sequence). The V gene end was trimmed by 4 bases and the J gene end by 5 bases; junction bases not matched to a gene: 5. The CDR3 has 14 residues. CDR3 sequence: CASSEGQGRYGYTF. The CDR3 DNA reads TGTGCCAGCAGCGAGGGACAGGGGAGGTATGGCTACACCTTC.

V gene TRBV20-1 combines with J gene TRBJ2-1; 7 bases line up with TRBD2. Germline assignment: CDR1 DFQATT and CDR2 SNEGSKA (reference sequence). The CDR3 is 14 residues long. Trimming took 3 bases from V and 3 from J; bases not matched to a gene: 5. For the CDR3, the DNA is TGCAGTGCTAGTGGGCGGGGGTTCTACAATGAGCAGTTCTTC. It encodes CSASGRGFYNEQFF.

This rearrangement joins TRBV6-5 to TRBJ1-2; D is possibly TRBD1 (6 bases). Looked up from germline, CDR1 is MNHEY and CDR2 is SVGAGI. CDR3 length equals 13 residues. Trimming pared 6 bases from V and 8 bases from J, leaving 16 bases between. Written as DNA, the CDR3 is TGTGCCAGCAGGAAACAGGGCGTTGAAGGCTACACCTTC. As protein: CASRKQGVEGYTF.

This clone was recorded once. The V call is TRBV7-3, the J call TRBJ1-2; D not resolved. Germline CDR1 SGHTA, CDR2 FQGTGA. This CDR3 is 15 amino acids long. V was cut by 0 bases and J by 8 bases, with 16 bases left in between. CDR3 DNA: TGTGCCAGCAGCTTAACGTTCCCTTCGGCGGAGGGCTACACCTTC. It translates to CASSLTFPSAEGYTF.

The chain joins TRBV29-1 to TRBJ2-7; 8 bases map to TRBD1. CDR1 and CDR2 (germline): SQVTM, ANQGSEA. V gave up 6 bases and J gave up 4 bases; unmatched junction bases: 11. The CDR3 has 14 amino acids. CDR3 loop: CSVSGGQGSYEQYF. The CDR3 DNA sequence: TGCAGCGTCTCCGGAGGACAGGGCTCGTACGAGCAGTACTTC.

The chain employs TRBV11-3 and TRBJ2-1; maybe TRBD1 (5 bases). CDR3 length: 16 residues. Germline V CDR1 and CDR2: SGHNT, YENEEA. The germline V and J ends were trimmed by 5 bases and 5 bases, with 19 bases remaining between them. DNA of the CDR3: TGTGCCAGCAGCCTTCGGGTCTCAGGGCTCCACAATGAGCAGTTCTTC. This sequence encodes CASSLRVSGLHNEQFF.

The V gene is TRBV4-2, the J gene TRBJ2-3, with a tentative D call TRBD2 (7 bases). The CDR3 is 17 residues long. CDR1 and CDR2 from the germline V gene are LGHNA and YNFKEQ. V was cut by 1 base and J by 4 bases, with 18 bases left in between. CDR3: CASSQVARGGGADTQYF. CDR3 nucleotides: TGTGCCAGCAGCCAAGTCGCGAGGGGGGGCGGGGCAGATACGCAGTATTTT.

The chain combines TRBV19 with TRBJ1-5, with 9 bases lining up with TRBD1. Trimming cost V 3 bases and J 7 bases; bases outside gene matches: 13. There are 17 residues in the CDR3. The germline CDR1 and CDR2 sequences are LNHDA and SQIVND (reference sequence). The CDR3, as DNA: TGTGCCAGTAGTATGGGGGCGACAGGGGGACTTAGACAGCCCCAGCATTTT. This translates into CASSMGATGGLRQPQHF.

V usage is TRBV6-5 and J usage is TRBJ2-7; D is ambiguous. Germline CDR1 reads MNHEY; CDR2 reads SVGAGI. Trimming removed 5 bases from V and 2 bases from J, with 10 bases in between. The CDR3 covers 13 residues. This CDR3 reads CASSRGFPYEQYF. CDR3 nucleotide sequence: TGTGCCAGCAGTCGAGGTTTTCCCTACGAGCAGTACTTC.

This chain connects TRBV6-5 to TRBJ1-6, with TRBD1 as a possible D gene (5 bases). V was trimmed by 7 bases and J by 4 bases, leaving 11 bases between them. Germline CDR1 is MNHEY and CDR2 is SVGAGI. The CDR3 runs 14 residues. The CDR3: CASIDTGYNSPLHF. In nucleotides, the CDR3 is TGTGCCAGCATAGATACAGGTTATAATTCACCCCTCCACTTT.

Here the CDR3 reads CASSQPGGSEQYF. In nucleotides, the CDR3 is TGTGCCAGCAGCCAACCAGGGGGAAGCGAGCAGTACTTC. V is TRBV3-1 (or the pseudogene TRBV3-2) and J is TRBJ2-7; 7 bases match TRBD1. Trimming cost V 2 bases and J 6 bases; bases outside gene matches: 4. The CDR3 length is 13 residues. The germline V gene encodes CDR1 LGHDT and CDR2 YNNKEL (reference sequence).

The chain carries TRBV3-1 (or the pseudogene TRBV3-2) and TRBJ2-2, with TRBD2 matching 9 bases. Per the germline V gene, CDR1 is LGHDT and CDR2 is YNNKEL (reference sequence). The CDR3 has 15 residues. V lost 6 bases and J lost 2; bases outside the gene matches: 4. As DNA, the CDR3 is TGTGCCAGCAGTCGCGGGGGGGCCAACACCGGGGAGCTGTTTTTT. Protein product: CASSRGGANTGELFF.

The chain combines TRBV5-1 with TRBJ2-3; TRBD1 matches at 9 bases. Per the germline V gene, CDR1 is SGHRS and CDR2 is YFSETQ. V lost 4 bases to trimming and J lost 0 bases; unmatched junction nucleotides: 3. The CDR3 is 15 amino acids. The CDR3 DNA is TGCGCCAGCAGCATCGGACAGGGGAGCACAGATACGCAGTATTTT. Translated, it gives CASSIGQGSTDTQYF.

This clone showed up just once. The chain combines TRBV9 with TRBJ2-2, with TRBD1 matching 9 bases. The CDR3 loop spans 16 amino acids. The germline CDR1 and CDR2 sequences are SGDLS and YYNGEE. Trimming took 2 bases from V and 5 from J; bases not matched to a gene: 7. The CDR3 bases are TGTGCCAGCAGCGTCGGGACAGGGTCGTATACCGGGGAGCTGTTTTTT. This encodes CASSVGTGSYTGELFF.